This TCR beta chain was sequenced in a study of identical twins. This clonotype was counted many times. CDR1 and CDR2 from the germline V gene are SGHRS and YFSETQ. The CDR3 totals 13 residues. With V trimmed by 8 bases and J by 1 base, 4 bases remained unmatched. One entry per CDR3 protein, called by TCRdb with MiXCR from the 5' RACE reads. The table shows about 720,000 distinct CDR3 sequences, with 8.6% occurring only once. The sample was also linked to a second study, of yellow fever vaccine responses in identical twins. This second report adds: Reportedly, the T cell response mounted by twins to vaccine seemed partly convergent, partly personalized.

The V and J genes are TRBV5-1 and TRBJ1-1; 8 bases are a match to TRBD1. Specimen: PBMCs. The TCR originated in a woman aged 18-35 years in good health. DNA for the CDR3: TGCGCCAGTCAGGGGGCAGGGAACACTGAAGCTTTCTTT. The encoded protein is CASQGAGNTEAFF.